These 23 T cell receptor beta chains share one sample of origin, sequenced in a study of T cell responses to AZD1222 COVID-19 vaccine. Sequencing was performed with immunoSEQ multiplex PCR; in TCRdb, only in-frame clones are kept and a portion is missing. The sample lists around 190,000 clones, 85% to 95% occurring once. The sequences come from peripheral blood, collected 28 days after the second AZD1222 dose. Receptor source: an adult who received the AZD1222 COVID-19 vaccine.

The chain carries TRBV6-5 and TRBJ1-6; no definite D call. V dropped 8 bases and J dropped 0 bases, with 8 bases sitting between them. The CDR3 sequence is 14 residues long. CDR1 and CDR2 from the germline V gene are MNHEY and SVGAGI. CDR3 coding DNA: TGTGCCAGCGGAGGGAGCTCCTATAATTCACCCCTCCACTTT. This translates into CASGGSSYNSPLHF.

CDR3 protein: CASSKKGQRGETQYF. The CDR3 coding sequence is TGTGCCAGCAGCAAAAAGGGACAGCGCGGGGAGACCCAGTACTTC. J is TRBJ2-5 and V is TRBV7-9; 7 bases are a match to TRBD1. Per the germline V gene, CDR1 is SEHNR and CDR2 is FQNEAQ (reference sequence). Trimming cost V 5 bases and J 5 bases; bases outside gene matches: 11. The CDR3 sequence is 15 residues long.

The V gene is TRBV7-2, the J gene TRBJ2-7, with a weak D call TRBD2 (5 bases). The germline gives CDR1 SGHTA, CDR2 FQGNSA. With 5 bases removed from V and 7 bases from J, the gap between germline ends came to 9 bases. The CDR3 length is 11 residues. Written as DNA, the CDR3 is TGTGCCAGCAGCGCGACGGGGGAGCAGTACTTC. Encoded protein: CASSATGEQYF.

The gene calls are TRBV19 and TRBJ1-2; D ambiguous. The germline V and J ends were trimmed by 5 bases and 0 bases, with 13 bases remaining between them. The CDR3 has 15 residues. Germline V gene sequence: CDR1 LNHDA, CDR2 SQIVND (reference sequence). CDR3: CASSVETLANYGYTF. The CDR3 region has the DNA TGTGCCAGTAGTGTCGAGACGTTAGCTAACTATGGCTACACCTTC.

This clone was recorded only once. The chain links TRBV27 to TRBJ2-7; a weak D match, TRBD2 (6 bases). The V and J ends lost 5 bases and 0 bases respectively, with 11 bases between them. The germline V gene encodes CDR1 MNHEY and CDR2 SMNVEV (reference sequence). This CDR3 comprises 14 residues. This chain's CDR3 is CASSLSGSSYEQYF. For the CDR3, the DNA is TGTGCCAGCAGTCTGTCCGGGAGCTCCTACGAGCAGTACTTC.

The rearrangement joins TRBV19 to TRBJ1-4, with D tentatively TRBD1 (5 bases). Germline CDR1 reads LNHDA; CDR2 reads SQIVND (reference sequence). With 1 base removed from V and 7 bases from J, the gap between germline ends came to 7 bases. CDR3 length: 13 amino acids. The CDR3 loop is CASSIGGTEKLFF. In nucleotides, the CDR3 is TGTGCCAGTAGTATAGGAGGGACTGAAAAACTGTTTTTT.

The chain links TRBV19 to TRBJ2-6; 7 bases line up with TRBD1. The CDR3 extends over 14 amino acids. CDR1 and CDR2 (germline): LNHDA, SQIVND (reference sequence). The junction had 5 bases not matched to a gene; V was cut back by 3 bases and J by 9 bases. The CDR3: CASSIRGQRNVLTF. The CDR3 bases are TGTGCCAGTAGTATTAGGGGACAGCGCAACGTCCTGACTTTC.

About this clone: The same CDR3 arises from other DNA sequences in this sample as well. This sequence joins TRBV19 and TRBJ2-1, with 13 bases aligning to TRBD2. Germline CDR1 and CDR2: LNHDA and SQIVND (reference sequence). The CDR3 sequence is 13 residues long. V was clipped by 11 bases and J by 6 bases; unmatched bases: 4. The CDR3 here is CASGLAGINEQFF. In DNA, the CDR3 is TGTGCCTCGGGACTAGCGGGGATCAATGAGCAGTTCTTC.

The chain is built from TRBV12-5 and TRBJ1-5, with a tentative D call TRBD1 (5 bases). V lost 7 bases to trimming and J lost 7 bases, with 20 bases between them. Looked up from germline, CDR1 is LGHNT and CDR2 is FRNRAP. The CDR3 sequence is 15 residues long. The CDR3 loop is CASALGRGSGQPQHF. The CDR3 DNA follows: TGTGCTAGTGCCCTCGGACGGGGGTCGGGGCAGCCCCAGCATTTT.

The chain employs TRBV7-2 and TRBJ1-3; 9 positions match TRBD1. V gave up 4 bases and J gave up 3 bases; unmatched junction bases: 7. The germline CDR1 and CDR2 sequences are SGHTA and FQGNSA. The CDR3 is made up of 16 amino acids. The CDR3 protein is CASSSLTGGDGNTIYF. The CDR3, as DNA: TGTGCCAGCAGCTCTTTAACAGGGGGCGATGGAAACACCATATATTTT. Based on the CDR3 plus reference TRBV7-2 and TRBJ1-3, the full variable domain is GAGVSQSPSNKVTEKGKDVELRCDPISGHTALYWYRQSLGQGLEFLIYFQGNSAPDKSGLPSDRFSAERTGGSVSTLTIQRTQQEDSAVYLCASSSLTGGDGNTIYFGEGSWLTVV.

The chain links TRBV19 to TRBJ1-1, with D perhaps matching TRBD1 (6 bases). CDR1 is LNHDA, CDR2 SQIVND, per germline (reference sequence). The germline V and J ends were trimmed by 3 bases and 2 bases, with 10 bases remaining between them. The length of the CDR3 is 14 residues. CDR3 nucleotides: TGTGCCAGTAGTATCGGACAGCCTAACACTGAAGCTTTCTTT. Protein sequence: CASSIGQPNTEAFF.

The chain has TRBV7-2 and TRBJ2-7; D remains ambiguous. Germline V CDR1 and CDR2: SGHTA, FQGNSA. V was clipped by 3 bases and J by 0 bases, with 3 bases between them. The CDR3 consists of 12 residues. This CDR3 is CASSFSSYEQYF. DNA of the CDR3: TGTGCCAGCAGCTTTAGCTCCTACGAGCAGTACTTC.

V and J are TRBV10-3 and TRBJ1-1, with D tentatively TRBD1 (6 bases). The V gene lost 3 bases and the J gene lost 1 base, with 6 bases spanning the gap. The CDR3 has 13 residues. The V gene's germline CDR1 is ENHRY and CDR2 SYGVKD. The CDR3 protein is CAISDRGNTEAFF. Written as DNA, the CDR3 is TGTGCCATCAGTGACAGGGGGAACACTGAAGCTTTCTTT.

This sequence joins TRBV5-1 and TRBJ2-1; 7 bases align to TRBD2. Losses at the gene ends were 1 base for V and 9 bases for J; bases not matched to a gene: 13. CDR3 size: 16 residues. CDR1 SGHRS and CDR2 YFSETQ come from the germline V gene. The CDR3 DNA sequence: TGCGCCAGCAGCTTGAATCTAGCGGTTCGTACGGGTGAGCAGTTCTTC. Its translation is CASSLNLAVRTGEQFF.

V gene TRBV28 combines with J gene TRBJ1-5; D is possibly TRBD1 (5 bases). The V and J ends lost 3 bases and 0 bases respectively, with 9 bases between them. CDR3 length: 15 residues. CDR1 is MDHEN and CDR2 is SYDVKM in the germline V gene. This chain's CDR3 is CASSFRGNSNQPQHF. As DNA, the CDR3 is TGTGCCAGCAGTTTTCGGGGGAATAGCAATCAGCCCCAGCATTTT.

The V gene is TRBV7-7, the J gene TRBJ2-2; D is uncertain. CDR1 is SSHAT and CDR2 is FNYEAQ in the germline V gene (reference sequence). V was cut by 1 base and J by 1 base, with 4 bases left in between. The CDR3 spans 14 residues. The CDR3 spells CASSLEKNTGELFF. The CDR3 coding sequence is TGTGCCAGCAGCTTAGAAAAGAACACCGGGGAGCTGTTTTTT.

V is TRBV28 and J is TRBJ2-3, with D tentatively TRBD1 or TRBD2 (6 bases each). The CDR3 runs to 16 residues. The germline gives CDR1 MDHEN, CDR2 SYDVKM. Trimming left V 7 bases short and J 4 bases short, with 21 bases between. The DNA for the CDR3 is TGTGCCAGCACCGAATTCCCCGGGGGCCGTGCAGATACGCAGTATTTT. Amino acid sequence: CASTEFPGGRADTQYF.

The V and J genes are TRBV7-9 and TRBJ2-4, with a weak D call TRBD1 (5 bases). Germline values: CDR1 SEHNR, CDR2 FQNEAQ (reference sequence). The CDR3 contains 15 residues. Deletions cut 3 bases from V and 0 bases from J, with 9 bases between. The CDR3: CASSLTEVAKNIQYF. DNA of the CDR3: TGTGCCAGCAGCTTGACAGAGGTAGCCAAAAACATTCAGTACTTC.

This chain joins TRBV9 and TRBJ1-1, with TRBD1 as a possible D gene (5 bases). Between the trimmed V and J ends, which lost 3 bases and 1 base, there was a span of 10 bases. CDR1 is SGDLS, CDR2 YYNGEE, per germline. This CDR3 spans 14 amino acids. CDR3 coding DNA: TGTGCCAGCAGCGCACCCGGGGCGAACACTGAAGCTTTCTTT. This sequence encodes CASSAPGANTEAFF. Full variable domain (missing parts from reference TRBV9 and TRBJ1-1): DSGVTQTPKHLITATGQRVTLRCSPRSGDLSVYWYQQSLDQGLQFLIQYYNGEERAKGNILERFSAQQFPDLHSELNLSSLELGDSALYFCASSAPGANTEAFFGQGTRLTVV.

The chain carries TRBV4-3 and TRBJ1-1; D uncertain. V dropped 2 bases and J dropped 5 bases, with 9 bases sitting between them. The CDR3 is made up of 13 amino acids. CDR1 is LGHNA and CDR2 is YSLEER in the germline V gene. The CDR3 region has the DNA TGCGCCAGCAGCCAAAACGGGCGAACTGAAGCTTTCTTT. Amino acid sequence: CASSQNGRTEAFF.

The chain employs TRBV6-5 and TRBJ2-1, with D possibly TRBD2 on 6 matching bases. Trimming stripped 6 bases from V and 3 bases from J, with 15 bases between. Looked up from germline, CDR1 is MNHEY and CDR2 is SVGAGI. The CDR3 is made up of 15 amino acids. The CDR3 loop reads CASRGTSPVYNEQFF. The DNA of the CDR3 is TGTGCCAGCAGGGGAACTAGCCCCGTCTACAATGAGCAGTTCTTC.

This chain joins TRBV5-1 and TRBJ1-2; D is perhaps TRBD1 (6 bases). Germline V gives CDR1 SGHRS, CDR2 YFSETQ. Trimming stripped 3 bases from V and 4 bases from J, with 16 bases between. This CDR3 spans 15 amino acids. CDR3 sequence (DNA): TGCGCCAGCAGCTCTGGGGGGGCAGAGACCTATGGCTACACCTTC. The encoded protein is CASSSGGAETYGYTF.

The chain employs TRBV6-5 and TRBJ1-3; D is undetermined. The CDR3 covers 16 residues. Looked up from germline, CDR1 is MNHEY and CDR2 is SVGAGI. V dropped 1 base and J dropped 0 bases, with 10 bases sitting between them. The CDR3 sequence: CASSYFPTASGNTIYF. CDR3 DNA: TGTGCCAGCAGTTACTTCCCTACAGCCTCTGGAAACACCATATATTTT.